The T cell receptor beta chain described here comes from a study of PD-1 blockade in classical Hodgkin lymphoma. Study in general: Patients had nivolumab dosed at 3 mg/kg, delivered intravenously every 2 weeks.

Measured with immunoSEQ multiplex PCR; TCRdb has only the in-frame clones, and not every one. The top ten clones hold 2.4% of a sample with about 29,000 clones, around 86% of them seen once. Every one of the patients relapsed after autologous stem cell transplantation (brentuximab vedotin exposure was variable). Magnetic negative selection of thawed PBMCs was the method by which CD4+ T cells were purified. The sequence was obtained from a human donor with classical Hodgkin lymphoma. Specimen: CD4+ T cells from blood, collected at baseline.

CDR3 amino acids: CASSQVLSNQPQHF. The CDR3 DNA sequence: TGCGCCAGCAGCCAAGTACTGTCTAATCAGCCCCAGCATTTT. The chain is built from TRBV4-1 and TRBJ1-5; D is undetermined. The V end lost 1 base, the J end lost 4 bases, and 8 bases lay between the germline ends. Looked up from germline, CDR1 is MGHRA and CDR2 is YSYEKL. The CDR3 loop spans 14 amino acids.